A selection of T cell receptor beta chains follows, all from one sample in a study of shared clonotypes between healthy human individuals. Clones were read by immunoSEQ multiplex PCR, and TCRdb kept only the in-frame ones, dropping some. The sample shows about 480,000 clones, over 60% of them seen only once. The sequenced sample was PBMCs. These receptors all stem from a woman in her thirties or forties in good health. Some clones in this sample may be carry-over from other donors' samples. The CDR3 runs from the conserved cysteine through the conserved F or W. A D gene is named only where the DNA matches it firmly. The size field is filled for only some rows; it gives once, few, many or a size class.

J,size,D,V,CDR3,DNA
TRBJ2-7,-,TRBD1,TRBV5-5,CASSWTGYEQYF,TGTGCCAGCAGCTGGACAGGGTACGAGCAGTACTTC
TRBJ2-7,-,TRBD1,TRBV6-5,CASRKGRDRAYEQYF,TGTGCCAGCAGGAAGGGCCGGGACAGGGCCTACGAGCAGTACTTC
TRBJ2-3,once,-,TRBV7-8,CASSLALRGTDTQYF,TGTGCCAGCAGCTTAGCGTTGCGGGGCACAGATACGCAGTATTTT
TRBJ1-2,-,-,TRBV19,CASSMRAAEVGGYTF,TGTGCCAGTAGTATGCGGGCCGCCGAGGTCGGAGGCTACACCTTC
TRBJ1-2,-,TRBD1,TRBV2,CASSGQGVSYGYTF,TGTGCCAGCAGTGGACAGGGGGTTTCCTATGGCTACACCTTC
TRBJ1-4,-,-,TRBV28,CASSFPQANEKLFF,TGTGCCAGCAGTTTCCCACAGGCTAATGAAAAACTGTTTTTT
TRBJ2-7,-,TRBD1,TRBV7-9,CASSLGTGGYQQYF,TGTGCCAGCAGCCTCGGGACAGGGGGTTACCAGCAGTACTTC
TRBJ2-3,-,-,TRBV4-3,CASSQDRYGDTDTQYF,TGCGCCAGCAGCCAAGATCGGTACGGAGACACAGATACGCAGTATTTT
TRBJ2-5,-,-,TRBV11-2,CASSLSSQETQYF,TGTGCCAGCAGCTTGAGCAGCCAAGAGACCCAGTACTTC
TRBJ2-7,-,TRBD2,TRBV11-2,CASSLASGSSYEQYF,TGTGCCAGCAGCTTAGCTAGCGGGAGCTCCTACGAGCAGTACTTC
TRBJ1-2,-,-,TRBV28,CASRTAGQGGYTF,TGTGCCAGCAGGACCGCCGGCCAGGGTGGCTACACCTTC
TRBJ2-2,few,TRBD2,TRBV5-1,CASREGSSTGELFF,TGCGCCAGCCGGGAGGGGTCGAGCACCGGGGAGCTGTTTTTT
TRBJ1-2,-,-,TRBV7-9,CASSLGAEGGYTF,TGTGCCAGCAGCTTAGGGGCAGAAGGTGGCTACACCTTC
TRBJ1-1,-,-,TRBV7-3,CASSLRGGTEAFF,TGTGCCAGCAGCTTAAGGGGAGGGACTGAAGCTTTCTTT
TRBJ1-4,-,-,TRBV28,CASSLPGINEKLFF,TGTGCCAGCAGTTTACCAGGGATTAATGAAAAACTGTTTTTT
TRBJ2-1,-,TRBD2,TRBV9,CASSLTSGPFNEQFF,TGTGCCAGCAGCCTGACTAGCGGGCCGTTCAATGAGCAGTTCTTC
TRBJ2-2,-,-,TRBV7-3,CASSYYRDGELFF,TGTGCCAGCAGCTACTACAGGGACGGGGAGCTGTTTTTT
TRBJ1-6,-,TRBD1,TRBV7-8,CASSFRRGNSPLHF,TGTGCCAGCAGCTTTCGCAGGGGGAATTCACCCCTCCACTTT
TRBJ2-1,once,TRBD1,TRBV9,CASSATGYNEQFF,TGTGCCAGCAGCGCGACAGGGTACAATGAGCAGTTCTTC
TRBJ1-1,-,-,TRBV28,CASSPLGWGATNTEAFF,TGTGCCAGCAGTCCGTTAGGATGGGGGGCAACGAACACTGAAGCTTTCTTT
TRBJ2-7,-,-,TRBV5-5,CASSPGTTYEQYF,TGTGCCAGCAGCCCAGGGACCACCTACGAGCAGTACTTC
TRBJ2-7,once,TRBD2,TRBV6-5,CASSASGSYYEQYF,TGTGCCAGCAGTGCTAGCGGGAGTTATTACGAGCAGTACTTC
TRBJ2-1,-,-,TRBV5-1,CASSLVGLGGYNEQFF,TGCGCCAGCAGCTTGGTCGGACTGGGCGGCTACAATGAGCAGTTCTTC
TRBJ2-6,-,-,TRBV28,CASSSGHTSGANVLTF,TGTGCCAGCAGTTCGGGACATACCTCTGGGGCCAACGTCCTGACTTTC
TRBJ2-1,-,-,TRBV19,CASSSDGGHSSYNEQFF,TGTGCCAGTAGTTCGGATGGCGGGCACAGCTCCTACAATGAGCAGTTCTTC
TRBJ1-1,few,-,TRBV11-2,CASSLEMDTEAFF,TGTGCCAGCAGCTTAGAAATGGACACTGAAGCTTTCTTT
TRBJ2-5,few,TRBD2,TRBV28,CASSQGTSGSLETQYF,TGTGCCAGCAGTCAAGGGACTAGCGGGAGTCTGGAGACCCAGTACTTC
TRBJ2-1,-,TRBD2,TRBV28,CASPPRGSKFF,TGTGCCAGCCCCCCTCGCGGGAGTAAGTTCTTC
TRBJ2-2,-,-,TRBV30,CAWSVLDMRGELFF,TGTGCCTGGAGTGTACTGGACATGCGCGGGGAGCTGTTTTTT
TRBJ2-7,-,TRBD2,TRBV7-6,CASSLGVAGDEQYF,TGTGCCAGCAGCTTAGGGGTAGCGGGAGACGAGCAGTACTTC
TRBJ2-7,-,-,TRBV21-1,CASKIDSGTYEQYF,TGTGCGAGCAAGATCGATAGCGGGACCTACGAGCAGTACTTC
TRBJ2-1,few,-,TRBV6-6,CASSYGTIVGEQFF,TGTGCCAGCAGTTACGGAACTATCGTCGGTGAGCAGTTCTTC
TRBJ1-2,once,-,TRBV7-9,CASSLDHSNYGYTF,TGTGCCAGCAGCTTAGATCACTCTAACTATGGCTACACCTTC
TRBJ2-3,-,-,TRBV5-1,CASSLDSADTQYF,TGCGCCAGCAGCTTGGATTCAGCGGATACGCAGTATTTT
TRBJ2-3,once,-,TRBV30,CAWSVQLDTQCF,TGTGCCTGGAGTGTACAGCTAGATACGCAGTGTTTT
TRBJ2-1,-,-,TRBV11-2,CASSLVFLSSYNEQFF,TGTGCCAGCAGCTTAGTTTTTCTCAGCTCCTACAATGAGCAGTTCTTC
TRBJ1-5,-,TRBD1,TRBV7-9,CASSLVKGTGFQPQHF,TGTGCCAGCAGCTTAGTAAAAGGGACAGGGTTCCAGCCCCAGCATTTT
TRBJ2-1,few,-,TRBV7-3,CASSLRGRSSYNEQFF,TGTGCCAGCAGCTTACGGGGCCGGAGCTCCTACAATGAGCAGTTCTTC
TRBJ2-1,-,TRBD2,TRBV10-3,CALTSGEGNEQFF,TGTGCCCTAACTAGCGGTGAGGGTAATGAGCAGTTCTTC
TRBJ2-5,-,-,TRBV11-3,CASSLGAGNQETQYF,TGTGCCAGCAGCTTGGGGGCAGGGAACCAAGAGACCCAGTACTTC
TRBJ1-6,once,TRBD1,TRBV25-1,CASSGDSNSPLHF,TGTGCCAGCAGTGGGGACAGTAATTCACCCCTCCACTTT
TRBJ2-1,-,TRBD2,TRBV5-1,CASSLQLTSGSGEQFF,TGCGCCAGCAGCTTGCAACTGACTAGCGGGAGCGGTGAGCAGTTCTTC
TRBJ1-3,few,-,TRBV5-4,CASSLVGPSGNTIYF,TGTGCCAGCAGCTTGGTAGGGCCCTCTGGAAACACCATATATTTT
TRBJ2-3,-,TRBD2,TRBV2,CASRGTSASTDTQYF,TGTGCCAGCAGGGGGACTAGCGCTAGCACAGATACGCAGTATTTT
TRBJ1-5,-,-,TRBV18,CASSRDSNQPQHF,TGTGCCAGCTCACGGGACAGCAATCAGCCCCAGCATTTT
TRBJ1-2,-,-,TRBV6-5,CASSYAGCENYGYTF,TGTGCCAGCAGTTACGCAGGGTGCGAGAACTATGGCTACACCTTC
TRBJ1-2,-,-,TRBV30,CAWRETSRGPSYTF,TGTGCCTGGAGAGAGACCTCACGCGGACCAAGCTACACCTTC
TRBJ2-7,few,-,TRBV27,CASSPRQFYEQYF,TGTGCCAGCAGTCCCCGACAGTTTTACGAGCAGTACTTC
TRBJ1-1,once,-,TRBV4-2,CASSPGGGESEAFF,TGTGCCAGCAGCCCAGGCGGAGGGGAATCTGAAGCTTTCTTT
TRBJ2-7,-,-,TRBV4-1,CASSQVPLLAVYEQYF,TGCGCCAGCAGCCAAGTCCCTTTACTAGCCGTCTACGAGCAGTACTTC
TRBJ1-2,-,TRBD1,TRBV29-1,CSVNPSDRNYGYTF,TGCAGCGTCAACCCCTCGGACAGGAACTATGGCTACACCTTC
TRBJ2-2,few,TRBD1,TRBV10-2,CASSESVDRATGELFF,TGCGCCAGCAGTGAGTCAGTTGACAGGGCGACCGGGGAGCTGTTTTTT
TRBJ2-2,-,-,TRBV7-6,CASGRGNTGELFF,TGTGCCAGCGGGCGGGGGAACACCGGGGAGCTGTTTTTT
TRBJ2-3,-,-,TRBV6-6,CASSLGADTQYF,TGTGCCAGCAGTTTGGGTGCAGATACGCAGTATTTT
TRBJ2-3,many,TRBD2,TRBV23-1,CASSHVPTSGVPHPSTDTQYF,TGCGCCAGCAGTCACGTCCCCACTAGCGGGGTACCCCATCCCAGCACAGATACGCAGTATTTT